Reported below is one TCR beta chain. With 60 Vbeta and 13 Jbeta primers, the PCR was carried out. Profiled with immunoSEQ multiplex PCR; TCRdb holds only in-frame clones, not every one. Among about 150,000 clones listed, roughly 86% were seen once. The record originates from a study of cytomegalovirus exposure and HLA in healthy donors. Germline loops: CDR1 SGHVS, CDR2 FQNEAQ. The V and J ends lost 3 bases and 7 bases respectively, with 12 bases between them. The CDR3 contains 13 residues. Sequencing was carried out using PBMCs. The sequence came from a girl aged 10 to 17 in good health and CMV-seropositive. This chain links TRBV7-8 with TRBJ1-2; a weak D match, TRBD1 (5 bases). This CDR3 reads CASSLGGDGGYTF. CDR3 DNA sequence: TGTGCCAGCAGCTTGGGGGGTGACGGTGGCTACACCTTC.